This T cell receptor (beta chain) stems from a study of long-term antiretroviral therapy in people with HIV. The authors ran the immunoSEQ assay, v3.0, at survey level. TCRdb keeps only in-frame clones here, not all; method: immunoSEQ multiplex PCR. Of approximately 18,000 clones in the sample, under 80% were seen once. CDR1 and CDR2 from the germline V gene are SEHNR and FQNEAQ (reference sequence). The CDR3 has 15 residues. V dropped 7 bases and J dropped 7 bases, with 22 bases sitting between them. Study-wide results and limits: Every time point showed a repertoire led by clones expanded before ART. Controls had broader CDR3 length ranges than HIV repertoires did. The data indicate that diversity increased after ART but remained below transplant donor controls.

On this clone: Its specificity is not known.

This receptor was taken from a man aged 25 to 40 with HIV. V gene TRBV7-9 combines with J gene TRBJ1-2, with D possibly being TRBD1 (5 bases). The sample in question was unsorted PBMCs, obtained less than 2.2 years before starting antiretroviral therapy. The CDR3 protein is CASTDRDRPLGGYTF. For the CDR3, the DNA is TGTGCCAGCACCGACCGGGACCGCCCGTTAGGTGGCTACACCTTC. Full variable domain (outside the CDR3, taken from reference TRBV7-9 and TRBJ1-2): DTGVSQNPRHKITKRGQNVTFRCDPISEHNRLYWYRQTLGQGPEFLTYFQNEAQLEKSRLLSDRFSAERPKGSFSTLEIQRTEQGDSAMYLCASTDRDRPLGGYTFGSGTRLTVV.